Below are 32 T cell receptor beta chains sequenced from a single sample in a study of CD8 T cells in Susac syndrome. Random hexamers were used to reverse transcribe an amount of about 0.5 to 1 ug RNA. Each CDR3 protein gets one entry after TCRdb re-called the immunoSEQ multiplex PCR reads with MiXCR. The sample comprises some 130,000 distinct CDR3 sequences, more than 75% of which are singletons, and around 0.24% rests with the top ten. Sequencing input: CD8+ T cells from PBMCs. Receptor source: a human donor with multiple sclerosis.

The chain employs TRBV7-9 and TRBJ2-7; 13 bases fit TRBD2. Germline V gives CDR1 SEHNR, CDR2 FQNEAQ (reference sequence). The CDR3 consists of 14 residues. The junction had 2 bases not matched to a gene; V was cut back by 4 bases and J by 5 bases. CDR3 sequence reads: CASSSGLAGDEQYF. The CDR3 DNA reads as TGTGCCAGCAGCTCTGGACTAGCGGGAGACGAGCAGTACTTC.

This clonotype was seen a single time. The gene calls are TRBV29-1 and TRBJ1-1; D not certain. V lost 1 base to trimming and J lost 4 bases, with 13 bases between them. Germline V gives CDR1 SQVTM, CDR2 ANQGSEA. The CDR3 is made up of 14 amino acids. The CDR3 DNA follows: TGCAGCGTTGAAGGCTCGTCAACTACCACTGAAGCTTTCTTT. Its protein is CSVEGSSTTTEAFF.

The chain employs TRBV7-9 and TRBJ2-1; D is ambiguous. Germline lookup yields CDR1 SEHNR and CDR2 FQNEAQ (reference sequence). Trimming stripped 5 bases from V and 6 bases from J, with 11 bases between. The CDR3 loop spans 13 amino acids. DNA for the CDR3: TGTGCCAGCAGCCTCACTTTGGTCAATGAGCAGTTCTTC. The encoded protein is CASSLTLVNEQFF.

The rearrangement links TRBV2 to TRBJ2-5; no clear D gene. The CDR3 spans 13 residues. Germline CDR1 reads SNHLY; CDR2 reads FYNNEI. V lost 0 bases and J lost 10, with 12 bases in between. In nucleotides, the CDR3 is TGTGCCAGCAGTGAAGCGCCGGCCAACGGCCAGTACTTC. Amino acid sequence: CASSEAPANGQYF.

This rearrangement joins TRBV7-8 to TRBJ2-7, with D perhaps TRBD1 or TRBD2 (5 bases each). Germline V CDR1 and CDR2: SGHVS, FQNEAQ. CDR3 size: 14 residues. Between the trimmed V and J ends, which lost 9 bases and 0 bases, there was a span of 15 bases. The CDR3 region has the DNA TGTGCCAGTCGCCCGGGACGGAGCTCCTACGAGCAGTACTTC. Its protein product is CASRPGRSSYEQYF.

The genes are TRBV12-3 or TRBV12-4 and TRBJ2-5, with a weak D call TRBD2 (5 bases). Trimming cost V 3 bases and J 3 bases, with 11 bases left between them. The CDR3 totals 14 residues. The CDR3: CASSFPDGKETQYF. In DNA form, the CDR3 reads TGTGCCAGCAGTTTCCCCGACGGGAAAGAGACCCAGTACTTC.

This clonotype was recorded once. This chain uses TRBV20-1 with TRBJ2-7; possible D gene TRBD1, 5 bases. The CDR3 is 14 amino acids. From germline, CDR1 is DFQATT and CDR2 SNEGSKA (reference sequence). V lost 3 bases and J 3 bases, leaving 15 bases between the germline ends. The CDR3 region is CSARPQVTNYEQYF. DNA for the CDR3: TGCAGTGCTAGGCCACAGGTTACAAACTACGAGCAGTACTTC.

The V and J genes are TRBV7-2 and TRBJ2-7, with D uncertain. The germline gives CDR1 SGHTA, CDR2 FQGNSA. The CDR3 covers 14 residues. V lost 2 bases to trimming and J lost 4 bases, with 12 bases between them. CDR3 residues: CASSLLVPGYEQYF. CDR3 DNA sequence: TGTGCCAGCAGCTTACTAGTCCCCGGGTACGAGCAGTACTTC.

The rearrangement links TRBV5-4 to TRBJ2-2; a possible D gene is TRBD2 (6 bases). V lost 1 base and J 0 bases, leaving 13 bases between the germline ends. Germline lookup yields CDR1 SGHNT and CDR2 YYREEE (reference sequence). The CDR3 is made up of 17 amino acids. The chain's CDR3 is CASSLRREAPNTGELFF. The CDR3 bases are TGTGCCAGCAGCTTGAGGAGGGAGGCACCGAACACCGGGGAGCTGTTTTTT.

V gene TRBV6-1 combines with J gene TRBJ2-7; TRBD1 agrees at 10 bases. This CDR3 is 15 amino acids long. Germline CDR1 is MNHNS and CDR2 is SASEGT. J gave up 1 base and V 6 bases, and 6 bases lay outside the gene matches. Here the CDR3 reads CASRYGTGESYEQYF. The DNA for the CDR3 is TGTGCCAGCAGGTACGGGACAGGGGAGTCCTACGAGCAGTACTTC.

CDR3 loop: CASSEWDAEKLFF. The CDR3 DNA reads TGCGCCAGCAGTGAGTGGGACGCCGAAAAACTGTTTTTT. V gene TRBV10-2 combines with J gene TRBJ1-4; perhaps TRBD1 as D (5 bases). Germline CDR1 and CDR2: WSHSY and SAAADI. The ends were cut back, 1 base at V and 8 bases at J, with 8 bases in the middle. The CDR3 has 13 amino acids.

This clonotype was recorded only once. This chain links TRBV15 with TRBJ2-3; a possible D gene is TRBD2 (6 bases). This CDR3 is built from 19 residues. CDR1 is LNHNV and CDR2 is YYDKDF in the germline V gene (reference sequence). V was shortened by 2 bases and J by 1 base, with 22 bases between the two germline ends. The DNA for the CDR3 is TGTGCCACCAGCAGAAACAGAGAACCGGGACTTGGGGGCACAGATACGCAGTATTTT. Its translation is CATSRNREPGLGGTDTQYF.

This clonotype appeared a single time. The V gene is TRBV6-5, the J gene TRBJ2-5, with 11 bases identical to TRBD2. V was pared by 4 bases and J by 4 bases, with 5 bases of the junction left unmatched. CDR1 is MNHEY and CDR2 is SVGAGI in the germline V gene. There are 15 residues in the CDR3. The CDR3 DNA reads TGTGCCAGCAGTTTCGTAGCGGGAGGGTCAGAGACCCAGTACTTC. It encodes CASSFVAGGSETQYF.

The chain links TRBV7-6 to TRBJ1-5, with a tentative D call TRBD1 (5 bases). Germline V gene data show CDR1 as SGHVS and CDR2 as FNYEAQ. The CDR3 has 12 residues. Trimming left V 0 bases short and J 9 bases short, with 6 bases between. The CDR3 DNA is TGTGCCAGCAGCTTAGCCGGGGGGCCCCAGCATTTT. Encoded protein: CASSLAGGPQHF.

The genes are TRBV6-5 and TRBJ2-7; D possibly matches TRBD1 or TRBD2 (6 bases each). CDR3 length: 13 amino acids. V was cut by 0 bases and J by 6 bases, with 9 bases left in between. The germline gives CDR1 MNHEY, CDR2 SVGAGI. This CDR3 is CASSYSGGPEQYF. In nucleotides, the CDR3 is TGTGCCAGCAGTTACTCGGGGGGCCCCGAGCAGTACTTC.

The V call is TRBV28, the J call TRBJ2-7, with TRBD1 matching over 7 bases. The CDR3 has 16 amino acids. Germline CDR1 reads MDHEN; CDR2 reads SYDVKM. V lost 5 bases, J lost 1 base, and 11 bases stayed unmatched. CDR3 in amino acids: CASSGRGNSNSYEQYF. In DNA, the CDR3 is TGTGCCAGCAGTGGCAGGGGGAACTCGAATTCCTACGAGCAGTACTTC.

The chain is built from TRBV13 and TRBJ2-1, with TRBD2 matching 13 bases. The CDR3 has 16 residues. V dropped 5 bases and J dropped 4; count of bases not matched to a gene: 5. The germline V gene has CDR1 PRHDT and CDR2 FYEKMQ (reference sequence). The CDR3 protein is CASSSLTSGGYNEQFF. The CDR3 bases are TGTGCCAGCAGCAGCTTGACTAGCGGGGGGTACAATGAGCAGTTCTTC.

This chain links TRBV11-2 with TRBJ2-3; no firm D call. CDR1 and CDR2 from the germline V gene are SGHAT and FQNNGV. This CDR3 has 14 residues. Trimming stripped 0 bases from V and 4 bases from J, with 8 bases between. The CDR3 loop reads CASSLEGRADTQYF. CDR3 nucleotide sequence: TGTGCCAGCAGCTTAGAAGGCCGAGCAGATACGCAGTATTTT.

The rearrangement links TRBV10-3 to TRBJ2-2; a possible D gene is TRBD2 (5 bases). V lost 6 bases and J 2 bases, leaving 16 bases between the germline ends. Germline CDR1 reads ENHRY; CDR2 reads SYGVKD. This CDR3 spans 16 amino acids. Here the CDR3 reads CAIREKERINTGELFF. DNA of the CDR3: TGTGCCATCAGGGAGAAAGAGCGGATAAACACCGGGGAGCTGTTTTTT.

The V call is TRBV7-9, the J call TRBJ2-1; no reliable D call. Trimming removed 6 bases from V and 8 bases from J, with 20 bases in between. The CDR3 has 15 residues. CDR1 is SEHNR, CDR2 FQNEAQ, per germline (reference sequence). This CDR3 is CASRQDLPEVDEQFF. The CDR3 bases are TGTGCCAGCAGGCAGGACCTGCCAGAGGTCGATGAGCAGTTCTTC.

This clonotype was observed a single time. The chain links TRBV7-9 to TRBJ2-2, with a possible D match to TRBD1 (6 bases). The CDR3 is 13 residues long. Germline loops: CDR1 SEHNR, CDR2 FQNEAQ (reference sequence). The V end was cut by 5 bases, the J end by 7 bases, with 11 bases between. CDR3 sequence reads: CASSITGNGELFF. For the CDR3, the DNA is TGTGCCAGCAGCATCACAGGGAACGGGGAGCTGTTTTTT.

V is TRBV12-3 or TRBV12-4 and J is TRBJ2-7; D remains ambiguous. The CDR3 contains 12 residues. V lost 7 bases, J lost 6 bases, and 13 bases lay in between. The DNA for the CDR3 is TGTGCCAGCACCCTCAGTCATTTCGAGCAGTACTTC. Its translation: CASTLSHFEQYF.

The CDR3 here is CASSLGSRLYNIETQYF. CDR3 coding DNA: TGTGCCAGCAGCTTAGGATCCCGACTATACAATATTGAGACCCAGTACTTC. This chain uses TRBV7-9 with TRBJ2-5, with a tentative D call TRBD2 (5 bases). From germline, CDR1 is SEHNR and CDR2 FQNEAQ (reference sequence). The CDR3 covers 17 residues. Trimming stripped 1 base from V and 5 bases from J, with 20 bases between. The full variable domain, completed using reference TRBV7-9 and TRBJ2-5, is DTGVSQNPRHKITKRGQNVTFRCDPISEHNRLYWYRQTLGQGPEFLTYFQNEAQLEKSRLLSDRFSAERPKGSFSTLEIQRTEQGDSAMYLCASSLGSRLYNIETQYFGPGTRLLVL.

V is TRBV27 and J is TRBJ2-7; no reliable D call. V was shortened by 10 bases and J by 2 bases, with 15 bases between the two germline ends. Per germline, CDR1 MNHEY and CDR2 SMNVEV (reference sequence). The CDR3 has 13 amino acids. The CDR3 sequence: CATSALSPYEQYF. The CDR3 DNA sequence: TGTGCCACGTCAGCCTTGAGCCCCTACGAGCAGTACTTC.

In this sample, this clonotype turned up once. The V and J genes are TRBV6-1 and TRBJ2-2, with TRBD2 matching 9 bases. V shed 5 bases, J shed 1 base, and the junction held 8 bases outside the gene matches. Germline values: CDR1 MNHNS, CDR2 SASEGT. The CDR3 is made up of 17 amino acids. For the CDR3, the DNA is TGTGCCAGCAGTCCCCGACGCGGGAGGGAGAACACCGGGGAGCTGTTTTTT. It yields the protein CASSPRRGRENTGELFF.

Written as DNA, the CDR3 is TGTGCCAGCAGCTTCGGGGGATCGGGTCAGCCCCAGCATTTT. This translates into CASSFGGSGQPQHF. The chain employs TRBV5-5 and TRBJ1-5; the D gene is possibly TRBD1 (5 bases). Per germline, CDR1 SGHKS and CDR2 YYEKEE (reference sequence). The germline V and J ends were trimmed by 2 bases and 6 bases, with 12 bases remaining between them. The CDR3 consists of 14 residues. The entire variable domain, with the rest obtained from reference TRBV5-5 and TRBJ1-5, is as follows: DAGVTQSPTHLIKTRGQQVTLRCSPISGHKSVSWYQQVLGQGPQFIFQYYEKEERGRGNFPDRFSARQFPNYSSELNVNALLLGDSALYLCASSFGGSGQPQHFGDGTRLSIL.

The rearrangement links TRBV19 to TRBJ2-1; weak D call: TRBD2 (6 bases). The germline gives CDR1 LNHDA, CDR2 SQIVND (reference sequence). The CDR3 spans 14 residues. Trimming shortened V by 4 bases and J by 3 bases, and 10 bases separated the two germline ends. CDR3 sequence: CASSSGAYYNEQFF. DNA for the CDR3: TGTGCCAGTAGTAGCGGGGCCTACTACAATGAGCAGTTCTTC.

This chain's CDR3 is CASSVTGTSGTISYEQYF. The CDR3 bases are TGTGCCAGCAGCGTGACCGGGACTAGCGGGACTATCTCCTACGAGCAGTACTTC. The J gene is TRBJ2-7, the V gene TRBV5-6; 13 nucleotides agree with TRBD2. Per germline, CDR1 SGHDT and CDR2 YYEEEE. The CDR3 is 18 amino acids. Germline trimming cut 4 bases from V and 0 bases from J; bases unmatched to any gene: 10. The complete variable domain, with remaining parts taken from reference TRBV5-6 and TRBJ2-7, reads DAGVTQSPTHLIKTRGQQVTLRCSPKSGHDTVSWYQQALGQGPQFIFQYYEEEERQRGNFPDRFSGHQFPNYSSELNVNALLLGDSALYLCASSVTGTSGTISYEQYFGPGTRLTVT.

CDR3 DNA: TGTGCCAGCAGCCTCGCCGGGACAGGGGGCGCATTTGGCTACACCTTC. Protein sequence: CASSLAGTGGAFGYTF. The rearrangement links TRBV6-1 to TRBJ1-2; 12 bases match TRBD1. CDR3 length equals 16 residues. V dropped 6 bases and J dropped 7; count of bases not matched to a gene: 12. Germline CDR1 reads MNHNS; CDR2 reads SASEGT.

The chain joins TRBV3-1 to TRBJ1-1, with 7 nucleotides matching TRBD1. The J segment lost 0 bases and the V segment lost 0 bases, leaving 7 bases of the junction unmatched. The CDR3 covers 17 residues. CDR1 and CDR2 from the germline V gene are LGHDT and YNNKEL (reference sequence). As DNA, the CDR3 is TGTGCCAGCAGCCAAGAACGGGAGGGGGCAGTGAACACTGAAGCTTTCTTT. The encoded protein is CASSQEREGAVNTEAFF.

The chain links TRBV20-1 to TRBJ1-2; D gene unclear. This CDR3 is built from 9 residues. Germline CDR1 DFQATT, CDR2 SNEGSKA (reference sequence). V was trimmed by 5 bases and J by 7 bases, leaving 5 bases between them. The CDR3 reads CSAPGGYTF. In DNA, the CDR3 is TGCAGTGCTCCGGGTGGCTACACCTTC.

The V and J genes are TRBV5-4 and TRBJ2-7; D is ambiguous. Germline V gene sequence: CDR1 SGHNT, CDR2 YYREEE (reference sequence). V dropped 6 bases and J dropped 0 bases, with 13 bases sitting between them. CDR3 size: 14 residues. CDR3 nucleotides: TGTGCCAGCAAGCCGTTAGAAGACTCCTACGAGCAGTACTTC. Translation: CASKPLEDSYEQYF.